This record concerns one TCR beta chain sequence. Its antigen is unknown. The data were taken from a study of cytomegalovirus exposure and HLA in healthy donors. General observations from the study: Specific recognition of CMV antigens was confirmed in vitro for three chains (all CMV-associated). Links to common viral pathogens appeared, in a later analysis, for several of the most significant clusters. Sequencing artifact likely explains a cluster of highly shared sequence variants. The majority of TCR sequences were rare, yet some public TCRs appeared in many donors.

PCR primers comprised 60 Vbeta and 13 Jbeta primers. Data came from immunoSEQ multiplex PCR; TCRdb stores just in-frame clones and leaves some out. Of over 150,000 clones listed, around four fifths are singletons. The source of this sequence is a woman aged 45-60 years in good health and CMV-seropositive. Sequencing input: PBMCs.

The CDR3 protein is CSAREGAEQYF. Here the CDR3 DNA reads TGCAGTGCTAGGGAGGGAGCCGAGCAGTACTTC. This chain uses TRBV20-1 with TRBJ2-7; tentative D call: TRBD2 (6 bases). Germline lookup yields CDR1 DFQATT and CDR2 SNEGSKA (reference sequence). The CDR3 is made up of 11 amino acids. V was shortened by 3 bases and J by 6 bases, with 9 bases between the two germline ends.